This TCR beta chain was found in a study of blood T cell repertoires in COVID-19 (dated by TCRdb to the early 2020s). Study-wide context: Samples covering the acute and convalescent phases of COVID-19 were provided by collaborators in the United States, Italy and Spain. The samples were drawn from two sources: the first 160 participants of the ongoing ImmuneRACE study, and 1,254 subjects contributed by 6 global collaborators. The dataset comprised deeply sampled blood TCRbeta repertoires from subjects exposed to, actively infected with, or recovered from COVID-19. The prospective study material was composed of cDNA or gDNA derived from T cells, B-cell-depleted T cells, or PBMCs. A de-identified subject ID, COVID-19 status, age in years and sex were almost always included in the sample metadata. The repertoires were released in a freely available public database meant as a resource for research on the immune response to SARS-CoV-2. Where available, HLA class I and class II types were taken from metadata supplied by the sample provider and were not determined by assay-based typing. The paper as a whole reports these results and caveats: The amount of clinical and demographic metadata varied by source and participant and was provided uncurated.

The collaborating institutions used their own protocols to collect whole blood in K2EDTA tubes. Collaborator samples were shipped for TCRbeta analysis as frozen whole blood, isolated PBMCs, or DNA extracted from either sample type. Remarks on this clone: Its binding antigen is unknown. No clone much larger than this one lies a single base away; base qualities are absent.

The immunoSEQ Assay, a bias-controlled multiplex PCR, was used to amplify TCRbeta CDR3 regions from genomic DNA. The study's own analysis went as follows. Within the assay, amplification of reference gene primers was used to estimate how many nucleated cells each sample contained. To quantify the absolute abundance of each unique TCRbeta CDR3 rearrangement, sequence reads were collapsed and filtered. Productive Simpson clonality was computed per sample as the square root of Simpson's diversity index over productive rearrangements. TCRdb took this table from immuneACCESS and kept in-frame rearrangements with V and J called. Such tables lack part of the clones; where checked against another copy, unresolved V genes explain under half of the gap, and the rest is unexplained. The V and J calls and the clone size are those of that table, but D and trimming were determined from the DNA. The sample table holds fewer than 200,000 clones, of which about 90% were seen once. The top ten clones comprise under 25% of the sample.

Including the terminal cysteine and phenylalanine, the CDR3 comprises 14 residues. The read is trimmed to its CDR3 DNA, 42 bases read in frame from base 1. The germline V gene specifies MNHEY as CDR1 and SVGAGI as CDR2. V trim: 6 bases; J trim: 10 bases; unmatched bases: 9. The sequence came from a man aged 60 to 75 with active or convalescent COVID-19. Sequencing used peripheral blood. Recombination joined TRBV6-5 with TRBJ1-6; TRBD1 aligns with 7 central bases. The CDR3: CASSVQGRESPLHF. The DNA sequence is given as TGTGCCAGCAGCGTACAGGGGCGTGAGTCACCCCTCCACTTT.